These T cell receptor beta chains were read from a single sample in a study of blood T cell repertoires in COVID-19. Sequencing was performed with immunoSEQ multiplex PCR; in TCRdb, only in-frame clones are kept and a portion is missing. The sample lists about 190,000 clones; roughly 80% were seen once. Sequencing was performed on peripheral blood. The source is a woman between 45 and 65 years old with acute or convalescent COVID-19. Each CDR3 is given with its conserved first and last residue. A D gene is named only where the DNA matches it firmly. Where a row states a size, it is once, few, many or the class of an expanded clone; other rows omit it.

D gene: TRBD1; V gene: TRBV5-5; clone size: -; J gene: TRBJ1-2; CDR3 DNA: TGTGCCAGCAGCTTACGGGACAGGGGAGGAGGCTACACCTTC; CDR3 protein: CASSLRDRGGGYTF
D gene: TRBD1; V gene: TRBV29-1; clone size: -; J gene: TRBJ1-1; CDR3 DNA: TGCAGCTCGCGGACAGGGGGAGTGAGTGAAGCTTTCTTT; CDR3 protein: CSSRTGGVSEAFF
D gene: -; V gene: TRBV28; clone size: -; J gene: TRBJ1-2; CDR3 DNA: TGTGCCAGCAGTTTTGGAGGGTCTTCGATCTATGGCTACACCTTC; CDR3 protein: CASSFGGSSIYGYTF
D gene: -; V gene: TRBV5-4; clone size: -; J gene: TRBJ1-1; CDR3 DNA: TGTGCCAGCAGCCTAGAGGGGGGGTCGAACACTGAAGCTTTCTTT; CDR3 protein: CASSLEGGSNTEAFF
D gene: -; V gene: TRBV3-1/TRBV3-2; clone size: few; J gene: TRBJ1-1; CDR3 DNA: TGTGCCAGCAGCCGACAGGTTTCCTCTGAAGCTTTCTTT; CDR3 protein: CASSRQVSSEAFF
D gene: -; V gene: TRBV19; clone size: -; J gene: TRBJ2-5; CDR3 DNA: TGTGCCAGTAAGGACGGGGGGCCCAAAGAGACCCAGTACTTC; CDR3 protein: CASKDGGPKETQYF
D gene: -; V gene: TRBV6-5; clone size: -; J gene: TRBJ1-2; CDR3 DNA: TGTGCCAGCACCCTACCGGGCTATGGCTACACCTTC; CDR3 protein: CASTLPGYGYTF
D gene: -; V gene: TRBV29-1; clone size: -; J gene: TRBJ1-2; CDR3 DNA: TGCAGCGTTGGGGGGGAGGGTGGCTACACCTTC; CDR3 protein: CSVGGEGGYTF
D gene: -; V gene: TRBV3-1/TRBV3-2; clone size: -; J gene: TRBJ1-1; CDR3 DNA: TGTGCCAGCAGCCCATATAGGACAGACACTGAAGCTTTCTTT; CDR3 protein: CASSPYRTDTEAFF
D gene: -; V gene: TRBV3-1/TRBV3-2; clone size: -; J gene: TRBJ2-1; CDR3 DNA: TGTGCCAGCAGCCATGTAATGAGGGGGCGGGGATTGAATGAGCAGTTCTTC; CDR3 protein: CASSHVMRGRGLNEQFF
D gene: -; V gene: TRBV24-1; clone size: -; J gene: TRBJ1-5; CDR3 DNA: TGTGCCACCAGTGATTTAGCGGACTATAGCAATCAGCCCCAGCATTTT; CDR3 protein: CATSDLADYSNQPQHF
D gene: TRBD2; V gene: TRBV7-2; clone size: -; J gene: TRBJ2-3; CDR3 DNA: TGTGCCAGCAGCTTAGCGGGGACTAGCCGCACAGATACGCAGTATTTT; CDR3 protein: CASSLAGTSRTDTQYF
D gene: TRBD1; V gene: TRBV11-2; clone size: -; J gene: TRBJ2-7; CDR3 DNA: TGTGCCAGCAGCCCGGCAGTGGGACAGGGTATCGAGCAGTACTTC; CDR3 protein: CASSPAVGQGIEQYF
D gene: TRBD1; V gene: TRBV28; clone size: -; J gene: TRBJ2-4; CDR3 DNA: TGTGCCAGCAGTTTTCTGAATGTTGAGGGGGCAAACATTCAGTACTTC; CDR3 protein: CASSFLNVEGANIQYF
D gene: TRBD1; V gene: TRBV3-1/TRBV3-2; clone size: -; J gene: TRBJ2-4; CDR3 DNA: TGTGCCAGCAGCCAAGGTGCGTCGGGACAGGGGGCGAAAAACATTCAGTACTTC; CDR3 protein: CASSQGASGQGAKNIQYF
D gene: TRBD1; V gene: TRBV30; clone size: few; J gene: TRBJ2-4; CDR3 DNA: TGTGCCTCCTCGGACAGGGTGGTCAAAAACATTCAGTACTTC; CDR3 protein: CASSDRVVKNIQYF
D gene: -; V gene: TRBV15; clone size: -; J gene: TRBJ1-5; CDR3 DNA: TGTGCCACCAGCAGGTCCCGGGGAGGACCCAATCAGCCCCAGCATTTT; CDR3 protein: CATSRSRGGPNQPQHF
D gene: TRBD1; V gene: TRBV15; clone size: -; J gene: TRBJ1-3; CDR3 DNA: TGTGCCACCAGCAGTCGGACAGGGAGGGGAAACACCATATATTTT; CDR3 protein: CATSSRTGRGNTIYF
D gene: -; V gene: TRBV14; clone size: -; J gene: TRBJ2-7; CDR3 DNA: TGTGCCAGCAGCATCCGAGGCGCCTACGAGCAGTACTTC; CDR3 protein: CASSIRGAYEQYF
D gene: TRBD2; V gene: TRBV4-1; clone size: -; J gene: TRBJ2-1; CDR3 DNA: TGCGCCAGCAGCCAAGAAGAGGGAGGGCCCCTATATGAGCAGTTCTTC; CDR3 protein: CASSQEEGGPLYEQFF
D gene: -; V gene: TRBV13; clone size: -; J gene: TRBJ1-1; CDR3 DNA: TGTGCCAGCAGCTTAGGACAGGGAAACCCTGAAGCTTTCTTT; CDR3 protein: CASSLGQGNPEAFF
D gene: TRBD2; V gene: TRBV13; clone size: -; J gene: TRBJ2-7; CDR3 DNA: TGTGCCAGCAGCCCCGGCGGGACTAGCGGGGTCCACGAGCAGTACTTC; CDR3 protein: CASSPGGTSGVHEQYF
D gene: -; V gene: TRBV9; clone size: -; J gene: TRBJ1-4; CDR3 DNA: TGTGCCAGCAGCGCCTACACGGAGAATGAAAAACTGTTTTTT; CDR3 protein: CASSAYTENEKLFF
D gene: TRBD2; V gene: TRBV30; clone size: -; J gene: TRBJ2-3; CDR3 DNA: TGTGCCTGGAGTGTGCTAGCGGGAGGCGAGCTGTATTTT; CDR3 protein: CAWSVLAGGELYF